This T cell receptor (beta chain) was found in a study of T-cell reconstitution after alpha-beta-depleted transplantation in children. It was with unique molecular identifiers that the TCRbeta library was prepared. A single record per CDR3 protein comes from TCRdb applying MiXCR to the PCR reads. The sample contains about 370,000 distinct CDR3 sequences, roughly 20% of which appear only once. This clonotype appeared a few times. Trimming cost V 3 bases and J 3 bases; bases outside gene matches: 8. The CDR3 spans 15 residues. Germline CDR1 is DFQATT and CDR2 is SNEGSKA (reference sequence). This TCR derives from a human donor who donated a stem cell graft to a child with acute myeloid leukemia. The source material was PBMCs from the stem cell graft donor, sampled from the stem cell graft. This chain uses TRBV20-1 with TRBJ2-1; 7 bases map to TRBD2. CDR3 sequence reads: CSARVGREIYNEQFF. Written as DNA, the CDR3 is TGCAGTGCTAGGGTTGGGCGGGAGATCTACAATGAGCAGTTCTTC.